This is a list of T cell receptor beta chains from one sample in a study of shared clonotypes between healthy human individuals. Generated by immunoSEQ multiplex PCR, the TCRdb table keeps only in-frame clones and is missing some. Of under 850,000 clones detected, 90% to 95% appear once; the ten largest clones hold approximately 25%. The sequenced sample consisted of naive CD8+ T cells sorted from blood. The receptors were sampled from a man aged 25 to 40 in good health. Both conserved end residues are part of each CDR3. D genes are given only for firm matches. Not all rows give a size; the values are once, few, many and, for expanded clones, a class.

16,TRBV7-9,TRBJ2-5,once,TRBD2,TGTGCCAGCAGCCGTCTGACGGCTGGACTAGTAGAGACCCAGTACTTC,CASSRLTAGLVETQYF
13,TRBV27,TRBJ2-1,NA,NA,TGTGCCAGCAGTTTCGGGTCGAAGAGAGAGCAGTTCTTC,CASSFGSKREQFF
16,TRBV7-8,TRBJ2-3,NA,NA,TGTGCCAGCCATGATGAGCCAGGGTACAGTACAGATACGCAGTATTTT,CASHDEPGYSTDTQYF
15,TRBV7-8,TRBJ2-7,NA,NA,TGTGCCAGCAGCTTAACCCAAGGTGGGAACTACGAGCAGTACTTC,CASSLTQGGNYEQYF
13,TRBV27,TRBJ2-7,NA,NA,TGTGCCAGCAGTTTCAACCCGATCTACGAGCAGTACTTC,CASSFNPIYEQYF
17,TRBV11-2,TRBJ2-1,NA,TRBD2,TGTGCCAGCAGACAATACGCTAGCGGGAGTTCCTACAATGAGCAGTTCTTC,CASRQYASGSSYNEQFF
14,TRBV5-6,TRBJ2-7,NA,NA,TGTGCCAGCAGCTTGGGGACTACCCGCCACGAGCAGTACTTC,CASSLGTTRHEQYF
15,TRBV4-2,TRBJ2-1,NA,NA,TGTGCCAGCAGCAGAGCGGGACAAGCTTACAATGAGCAGTTCTTC,CASSRAGQAYNEQFF
14,TRBV6-6,TRBJ2-7,NA,TRBD1,TGTGCCAGCGCGGTACAGGGGGGAACCTACGAGCAGTACTTC,CASAVQGGTYEQYF
14,TRBV5-1,TRBJ2-5,NA,NA,TGCGCCAGCAGCTTGGGAAGTAGTCTAGAGACCCAGTACTTC,CASSLGSSLETQYF
13,TRBV29-1,TRBJ2-2,NA,NA,TGCAGCGTATTCGCGGCCAGGGGCGGGGAGCTGTTTTTT,CSVFAARGGELFF